This entry concerns a single TCR beta chain. Its antigen remains unidentified. Trimming left V 4 bases short and J 0 bases short, with 18 bases between. The CDR3 loop spans 18 amino acids. The germline V gene encodes CDR1 SGHAT and CDR2 FQNNGV. This sample was taken from a study of cytotoxic CD8 clonotypes in ibrutinib-treated CLL. Sequencing was performed with immunoSEQ multiplex PCR; in TCRdb, only in-frame clones are kept and a portion is missing. The sample consists of 250,000 to 350,000 clones, less than 85% of them appearing once. Study conclusions and caveats: Age-matched healthy donor levels were exceeded by baseline clonality, which tracked circulating CD8+ T-cell counts. Clonality increased with ibrutinib response but returned toward baseline at progression. In sustained-remission versus progressing patients, sampling times differed.

This chain uses TRBV11-2 with TRBJ1-4, with D tentatively TRBD1 (6 bases). The clonotype comes from a human donor with chronic lymphocytic leukemia. Material: PBMCs, obtained at disease progression, from a patient treated with ibrutinib. The CDR3 DNA sequence: TGTGCCAGCAGCTACCAAACAGGGAAAGGGGCAACTAATGAAAAACTGTTTTTT. It specifies CASSYQTGKGATNEKLFF.